This TCR beta chain was obtained from a study of T cells in Graves' hyperthyroidism and ophthalmopathy. Points on this clonotype: An end of the junction differs from the germline gene, which may be a read error.

This CDR3 comprises 13 residues. CDR1 and CDR2 from the germline V gene are MRHNA and SNTAGT. Template material for amplifying TCR beta CDR3 regions consisted of RNA transcripts. The primer set for the first-round RT-PCR of the TCR CDR3 was HTBI. TCRdb fed the multiplex PCR reads into MiXCR, producing one record per CDR3 protein. The table includes approximately 600,000 distinct CDR3 sequences, around 21% detected once. Individuals with ophthalmopathy presented a Clinical Activity Score of at least 3, a NOSPECS grade of at least 4 and a duration under 3 months. The sequence was collected from a man aged 30 to 45 with Graves' ophthalmopathy. Sequencing used blood. The gene calls are TRBV6-4 and TRBJ2-4; D not resolved. The CDR3 nucleotides are TGTGCCAGCAGTTACTCGTGGGGAAACATTCAGTACTTC. Its translation is CASSYSWGNIQYF.